The 23 T cell receptor beta chains given below trace back to one sample, sequenced in a study of blood T cells in healthy people across ages. The use of a sample-barcoded 5' primer and a J-beta primer mix characterized a second PCR of about 7 to 12 cycles. From the 5' RACE reads, TCRdb called clonotypes with MiXCR, one entry per CDR3 protein. This table has 1.5 million to 2 million distinct CDR3 sequences, 49% appearing once. Sequencing was done on a sample of blood. The receptors were sampled from a woman between 40 and 55 years old in good health.

The sample holds one count of this clonotype. The rearrangement joins TRBV7-2 to TRBJ1-2; 8 nucleotides line up with TRBD1. The CDR3 covers 15 residues. Trimming at V came to 4 bases and at J to 4 bases, leaving 8 bases not matched to a gene. The germline CDR1 and CDR2 sequences are SGHTA and FQGNSA. The CDR3 DNA reads TGTGCCAGCAGCTACGAACAGGGGGTTGGCTATGGCTACACCTTC. It translates to CASSYEQGVGYGYTF.

This chain uses TRBV5-5 with TRBJ2-1; 7 bases map to TRBD1. J was trimmed by 10 bases and V by 1 base; bases with no gene match: 11. The V gene's germline CDR1 is SGHKS and CDR2 YYEKEE (reference sequence). The CDR3 loop spans 15 amino acids. The CDR3 DNA reads TGTGCCAGCAGCTTGACGGGACAGCCGACTGGGGAGCAGTTCTTC. Translated, it gives CASSLTGQPTGEQFF.

The chain combines TRBV20-1 with TRBJ1-6; tentative D call: TRBD1 (5 bases). V lost 3 bases and J 0 bases, leaving 6 bases between the germline ends. This CDR3 contains 14 residues. The germline V gene has CDR1 DFQATT and CDR2 SNEGSKA (reference sequence). The CDR3 bases are TGCAGTGCTAGCCAGGGCTCCTATAATTCACCCCTCCACTTT. Translated: CSASQGSYNSPLHF.

This clonotype was seen a few times. The junction departs from germline at one end; a sequencing error may be responsible. The chain recombines TRBV24-1 with TRBJ1-2, with 8 bases aligning to TRBD1. Looked up from germline, CDR1 is KGHDR and CDR2 is SFDVKD. The CDR3 is 16 residues long. In DNA form, the CDR3 reads TGTGCCACCAGTGATTCCGGACAGGGTGGGGTCTATGACTACACCTTC. Translation gives CATSDSGQGGVYDYTF.

This clonotype was observed a few times. The chain employs TRBV25-1 and TRBJ1-2, with a weak D call TRBD1 (5 bases). This CDR3 is built from 14 residues. V was cut by 8 bases and J by 6 bases, with 19 bases left in between. Looked up from germline, CDR1 is MGHDK and CDR2 is SYGVNS. The CDR3 DNA is TGTGCCAGCCTATCGTTTTCCACGGGACATGGCTACACCTTC. It is translated as CASLSFSTGHGYTF.

This clonotype was counted only a few times. The J gene is TRBJ2-3, the V gene TRBV5-1; 8 nucleotides line up with TRBD1. Germline-derived CDR1 and CDR2 are SGHRS and YFSETQ. The length of the CDR3 is 16 residues. Trimming cost V 3 bases and J 2 bases; bases outside gene matches: 8. The CDR3 region has the DNA TGCGCCAGCAGCTACCTTCGGACAGGGTTCACAGATACGCAGTATTTT. Translated, it gives CASSYLRTGFTDTQYF.

The chain combines TRBV7-9 with TRBJ2-3; 8 bases fit TRBD2. V was pared by 0 bases and J by 1 base, with 6 bases of the junction left unmatched. CDR3 length equals 17 residues. Per germline, CDR1 SEHNR and CDR2 FQNEAQ (reference sequence). CDR3 sequence: CASSLAGTSPRTDTQYF. CDR3 bases: TGTGCCAGCAGCTTAGCTGGGACTAGTCCCCGCACAGATACGCAGTATTTT. Complete variable domain (other parts from reference TRBV7-9 and TRBJ2-3): DTGVSQNPRHKITKRGQNVTFRCDPISEHNRLYWYRQTLGQGPEFLTYFQNEAQLEKSRLLSDRFSAERPKGSFSTLEIQRTEQGDSAMYLCASSLAGTSPRTDTQYFGPGTRLTVL.

Comments on this clonotype: A junction boundary mismatches the germline segment, possibly from a read error. The rearrangement links TRBV20-1 to TRBJ2-2, with D perhaps TRBD1 (6 bases). This CDR3 spans 12 amino acids. Looked up from germline, CDR1 is DFQATT and CDR2 is SNEGSKA (reference sequence). The CDR3 loop reads CRAIQGTGELFF. CDR3 DNA sequence: TGCAGGGCTATACAGGGTACCGGGGAGCTGTTTTTT.

This clonotype was detected only a few times. The chain joins TRBV5-1 to TRBJ2-1, with 8 bases matching TRBD1. The CDR3 loop spans 12 amino acids. Losses at the gene ends were 8 bases for V and 5 bases for J; bases not matched to a gene: 3. CDR1 is SGHRS and CDR2 is YFSETQ in the germline V gene. The CDR3 coding sequence is TGCGCCAGTCGACAGGGGCACAATGAGCAGTTCTTC. This sequence encodes CASRQGHNEQFF.

DNA for the CDR3: TGTGCCAGCAGTCGATCCGGGACGGGAAGCACAGATACGCAGTATTTT. Protein: CASSRSGTGSTDTQYF. V gene TRBV6-2 or TRBV6-3 combines with J gene TRBJ2-3, with D possibly being TRBD1 or TRBD2 (5 bases each). Germline V gene sequence: CDR1 MNHEY, CDR2 SVGEGT. Between the trimmed V and J ends, which lost 5 bases and 0 bases, there was a span of 15 bases. CDR3 length: 16 residues.

V gene TRBV9 combines with J gene TRBJ2-2; D call uncertain. Germline V lookup: CDR1 SGDLS, CDR2 YYNGEE. This CDR3 spans 13 amino acids. Between the trimmed V and J ends, which lost 2 bases and 4 bases, there was a span of 6 bases. The CDR3 nucleotides are TGTGCCAGCAGCGTTACAGCCACCGGGGAGCTGTTTTTT. Protein product: CASSVTATGELFF.

This chain links TRBV4-2 with TRBJ2-3; D is unresolved. Trimming took 5 bases from V and 2 from J, leaving 11 bases between them. This CDR3 has 14 amino acids. CDR1 LGHNA and CDR2 YNFKEQ come from the germline V gene. The CDR3 coding sequence is TGTGCCAGCAGCTATTCTAAGCCCACAGATACGCAGTATTTT. It encodes CASSYSKPTDTQYF.

This clonotype was recorded a few times. The V call is TRBV6-2 or TRBV6-3, the J call TRBJ2-5; D may correspond to TRBD1 or TRBD2 (5 bases each). CDR3 length: 16 amino acids. Trimming left V 6 bases short and J 2 bases short, with 19 bases between. Germline V CDR1 and CDR2: MNHEY, SVGEGT. The CDR3 coding sequence is TGTGCCAGCAGCGGGACCGGCCATCTGGGGCAAGAGACCCAGTACTTC. Protein: CASSGTGHLGQETQYF.

V and J are TRBV12-3 or TRBV12-4 and TRBJ2-1; D tentatively reads TRBD1 or TRBD2 (5 bases each). Between the trimmed V and J ends, which lost 5 bases and 0 bases, there was a span of 14 bases. The CDR3 length is 16 residues. In nucleotides, the CDR3 is TGTGCCAGCAGTGAAAAGGGACCAAGCTCCTACAATGAGCAGTTCTTC. Protein: CASSEKGPSSYNEQFF.

This clonotype has a count of ten or more. V gene TRBV7-6 combines with J gene TRBJ2-1; D may be TRBD2 (6 bases). CDR1 SGHVS and CDR2 FNYEAQ come from the germline V gene. The CDR3 spans 14 residues. V gave up 5 bases and J gave up 8 bases, with 16 bases separating them. The CDR3 region has the DNA TGTGCCAGCAGCCTACGAGGGCGGGGCGATGAGCAGTTCTTC. Protein product: CASSLRGRGDEQFF. Supplemented by reference TRBV7-6 and TRBJ2-1, the full variable domain reads GAGVSQSPRYKVTKRGQDVALRCDPISGHVSLYWYRQALGQGPEFLTYFNYEAQQDKSGLPNDRFSAERPEGSISTLTIQRTEQRDSAMYRCASSLRGRGDEQFFGPGTRLTVL.

In this sample, this clonotype turned up once. The chain carries TRBV6-6 and TRBJ2-3, with a tentative D call TRBD1 (5 bases). The CDR3 runs to 14 residues. V shed 5 bases and J shed 2 bases, with 11 bases lying between them. Germline loops: CDR1 MNHNY, CDR2 SVGAGI (reference sequence). The CDR3 reads CASSTTVPTDTQYF. DNA of the CDR3: TGTGCCAGCAGTACGACAGTTCCCACAGATACGCAGTATTTT.

The chain uses TRBV7-9 and TRBJ1-2; no clear D. This CDR3 is 14 amino acids long. Germline CDR1 is SEHNR and CDR2 is FQNEAQ (reference sequence). Trimming took 3 bases from V and 4 from J, leaving 12 bases between them. In DNA form, the CDR3 reads TGTGCCAGCAGCTTTGGGGTCGGAGGCTATGGCTACACCTTC. Its protein product is CASSFGVGGYGYTF.

This clonotype was seen a handful of times. V is TRBV20-1 and J is TRBJ2-3; tentative D call: TRBD2 (6 bases). This CDR3 is built from 14 residues. Trimming removed 0 bases at V and 6 bases at J, with 13 bases between. The germline V gene has CDR1 DFQATT and CDR2 SNEGSKA (reference sequence). CDR3 DNA: TGCAGTGCTAGAGACGGGGGTGTGGGGGATACGCAGTATTTT. It yields the protein CSARDGGVGDTQYF.

Remarks on this clonotype: The junction departs from germline at one end; a sequencing error may be responsible. The V and J genes are TRBV20-1 and TRBJ2-3, with TRBD2 matching over 8 bases. The CDR3 spans 14 residues. Germline CDR1 DFQATT, CDR2 SNEGSKA (reference sequence). This CDR3 reads CSPVQRGSTDTRYF. The CDR3, as DNA: TGCAGTCCGGTTCAGCGGGGGAGCACAGATACGCGGTATTTT.

The sample holds a few counts of this clonotype. V and J are TRBV29-1 and TRBJ2-5; D gene uncertain. Trimming shortened V by 7 bases and J by 1 base, and 10 bases separated the two germline ends. Germline V lookup: CDR1 SQVTM, CDR2 ANQGSEA. CDR3 length: 12 residues. The CDR3, as DNA: TGCAGCGCCCTTCGGAGCCAAGAGACCCAGTACTTC. Its translation: CSALRSQETQYF. The variable domain in full, completed from reference TRBV29-1 and TRBJ2-5, reads SAVISQKPSRDICQRGTSLTIQCQVDSQVTMMFWYRQQPGQSLTLIATANQGSEATYESGFVIDKFPISRPNLTFSTLTVSNMSPEDSSIYLCSALRSQETQYFGPGTRLLVL.

Note on this clonotype: One junction end does not reproduce the germline sequence, and a read error may be involved. J is TRBJ2-6 and V is TRBV29-1, with a possible D match to TRBD1 (6 bases). Germline V gives CDR1 SQVTM, CDR2 ANQGSEA. There are 15 residues in the CDR3. The chain's CDR3 is CSVESRGSGASVLTF. In nucleotides, the CDR3 is TGCAGCGTTGAGAGCAGGGGCTCTGGGGCCAGCGTCCTGACTTTC.

This chain joins TRBV5-5 and TRBJ2-5, with D uncertain. Trimming shortened V by 4 bases and J by 1 base, and 14 bases separated the two germline ends. Germline assignment: CDR1 SGHKS and CDR2 YYEKEE (reference sequence). The CDR3 is 15 amino acids. Here the CDR3 DNA reads TGTGCCAGCAGCCCGTGGTGGGATCTCCAAGAGACCCAGTACTTC. Amino acids: CASSPWWDLQETQYF.

The rearrangement joins TRBV5-1 to TRBJ2-7; D is perhaps TRBD1 or TRBD2 (5 bases each). This CDR3 spans 15 amino acids. Trimming left V 7 bases short and J 0 bases short, with 17 bases between. Germline assignment: CDR1 SGHRS and CDR2 YFSETQ. CDR3 sequence (DNA): TGCGCCAGCGCCGTTATGGGGGTAGACTCCTACGAGCAGTACTTC. Its protein product is CASAVMGVDSYEQYF.